These 10 T cell receptor beta chains came from one sample sequenced in a study of blood T cell repertoires in COVID-19. Only in-frame clones appear in the TCRdb table, and some are missing; sequencing was by immunoSEQ multiplex PCR. The sample records 300,000 to 350,000 clones, about 87% being singletons. Sequenced: peripheral blood. The origin of the receptors is a young man with COVID-19, enrolled during active disease.

This clone has a single count. The rearrangement joins TRBV7-9 to TRBJ2-5; tentative D call: TRBD1 (6 bases). Deletions cut 0 bases from V and 1 base from J, with 9 bases between. Germline values: CDR1 SEHNR, CDR2 FQNEAQ (reference sequence). The CDR3 spans 15 residues. CDR3 DNA: TGTGCCAGCAGCTTAGCCCGGACAGCCCAAGAGACCCAGTACTTC. Translation: CASSLARTAQETQYF.

CDR3 sequence reads: CASSPAGSNYGYTF. The CDR3 DNA follows: TGCGCCAGCAGCCCGGCGGGGTCTAACTATGGCTACACCTTC. The chain links TRBV4-1 to TRBJ1-2; D gene unclear. V was clipped by 4 bases and J by 0 bases, with 9 bases between them. The germline gives CDR1 MGHRA, CDR2 YSYEKL. This CDR3 has 14 residues.

The chain joins TRBV5-4 to TRBJ2-7; weak D call: TRBD1 (6 bases). This CDR3 spans 15 amino acids. CDR1 SGHNT and CDR2 YYREEE come from the germline V gene (reference sequence). Deletions cut 5 bases from V and 4 bases from J, with 19 bases between. The CDR3 region has the DNA TGTGCCAGCAGACCTGGGCGGACAGAATCTTACGAGCAGTACTTC. Its translation is CASRPGRTESYEQYF.

Only one count was recorded for this clone. The chain carries TRBV10-3 and TRBJ2-2, with 9 bases matching TRBD2. The CDR3 is 17 residues long. Trimming removed 4 bases from V and 2 bases from J; junction bases left unmatched: 8. Germline CDR1 and CDR2: ENHRY and SYGVKD. In DNA, the CDR3 is TGTGCCATCAGTGGGCTCCCGCGGGGGGGCAACACCGGGGAGCTGTTTTTT. Protein product: CAISGLPRGGNTGELFF.

This rearrangement joins TRBV27 to TRBJ1-2; TRBD1 aligns across 7 bases. Per germline, CDR1 MNHEY and CDR2 SMNVEV (reference sequence). Trimming at V came to 3 bases and at J to 7 bases, leaving 8 bases not matched to a gene. This CDR3 has 14 amino acids. CDR3 DNA sequence: TGTGCCAGCAGTTTTAGACAGGGATACGCTGGCTACACCTTC. Encoded protein: CASSFRQGYAGYTF.

With regard to this clone: The sample holds other DNA sequences that translate to the same CDR3. The chain recombines TRBV28 with TRBJ2-7; 12 bases align to TRBD2. The V and J ends lost 4 bases and 1 base, in that order; junction bases with no gene match: 2. CDR1 and CDR2 (germline): MDHEN, SYDVKM. The CDR3 contains 15 residues. The CDR3 nucleotides read TGTGCCAGCAGTTCGCTAGCGGGAGGGTCCTACGAGCAGTACTTC. Encoded protein: CASSSLAGGSYEQYF.

This clone was seen a single time. The chain is built from TRBV10-3 and TRBJ2-1, with 9 positions matching TRBD1. Germline V gives CDR1 ENHRY, CDR2 SYGVKD. J gave up 7 bases and V 0 bases, and 10 bases lay outside the gene matches. The CDR3 runs 17 residues. The CDR3 loop is CAISESGTGRVWNEQFF. DNA for the CDR3: TGTGCCATCAGTGAGTCGGGGACAGGGCGGGTTTGGAATGAGCAGTTCTTC.

The rearrangement uses TRBV2 and TRBJ2-2, with a possible D match to TRBD2 (5 bases). CDR1 and CDR2 from the germline V gene are SNHLY and FYNNEI. Trimming shortened V by 7 bases and J by 7 bases, and 13 bases separated the two germline ends. CDR3 length: 13 amino acids. Written as DNA, the CDR3 is TGTGCCAGCAAGGGCGCGAGGGTCGGGGAGCTGTTTTTT. Its protein is CASKGARVGELFF. The variable domain in full, with the rest retrieved from reference TRBV2 and TRBJ2-2, is EPEVTQTPSHQVTQMGQEVILRCVPISNHLYFYWYRQILGQKVEFLVSFYNNEISEKSEIFDDQFSVERPDGSNFTLKIRSTKLEDSAMYFCASKGARVGELFFGEGSRLTVL.

This clone has only a few counts. The rearrangement links TRBV6-2 or TRBV6-3 to TRBJ1-1; 9 positions agree with TRBD1. J gave up 1 base and V 6 bases, and 15 bases lay outside the gene matches. CDR1 and CDR2 (germline): MNHEY, SVGEGT. The CDR3 is 18 residues long. In DNA, the CDR3 is TGTGCCAGCAGACCTCGGGCGGGACAGGGAGCCTGGAACACTGAAGCTTTCTTT. The encoded protein is CASRPRAGQGAWNTEAFF.

This chain links TRBV6-5 with TRBJ2-7; TRBD2 matches 10 bases. Germline CDR1 MNHEY, CDR2 SVGAGI. The CDR3 totals 16 residues. With 0 bases clipped from V and 4 bases from J, the junction kept 6 bases outside the gene matches. The CDR3 sequence is CASSYSSASGSYEQYF. The CDR3, as DNA: TGTGCCAGCAGTTACTCGAGCGCTAGCGGGAGTTACGAGCAGTACTTC.